This T cell receptor (beta chain) derives from a study of OX40 agonist ivuxolimab in advanced cancers. Overall study context: Patients took ivuxolimab, an agonistic anti-OX40 (CD134) antibody. Study-wide findings and caveats: In general, CD8+ T cells held more expanded clones than CD4+ did, on average.

This clone was observed a few times. Its matching antigen is unknown. Produced via immunoSEQ multiplex PCR; TCRdb's table is partial and in-frame only. This sample has about 80,000 clones, with roughly nine tenths found just once. From germline, CDR1 is MNHEY and CDR2 SVGAGI. This CDR3 region has 15 residues. V lost 2 bases to trimming and J lost 7 bases, with 15 bases between them. This sample comprised CD4+ or CD8+ T cells sorted from blood, obtained in a trial of the OX40 agonist ivuxolimab. This receptor was identified in an adult with an advanced solid tumor such as melanoma, head and neck, liver or kidney cancer. The gene calls are TRBV6-5 and TRBJ2-1, with D perhaps TRBD2 (6 bases). The CDR3 is CASSYMGGEGNEQFF. CDR3 DNA sequence: TGTGCCAGCAGTTACATGGGGGGAGAGGGGAATGAGCAGTTCTTC.